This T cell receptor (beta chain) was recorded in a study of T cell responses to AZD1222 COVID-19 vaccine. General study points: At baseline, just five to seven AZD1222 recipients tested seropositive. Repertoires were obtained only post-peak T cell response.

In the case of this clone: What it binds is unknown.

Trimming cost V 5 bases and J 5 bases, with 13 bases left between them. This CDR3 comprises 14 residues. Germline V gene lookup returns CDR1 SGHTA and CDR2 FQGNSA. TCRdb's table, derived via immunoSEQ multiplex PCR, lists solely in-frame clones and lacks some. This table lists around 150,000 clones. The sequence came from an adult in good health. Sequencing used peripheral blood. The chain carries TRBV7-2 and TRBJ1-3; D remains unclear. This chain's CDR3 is CASSPQSSRNTIYF. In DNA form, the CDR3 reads TGTGCCAGCAGCCCCCAGTCTTCCAGAAACACCATATATTTT.